Following are 11 T cell receptor beta chains from one sample sequenced in a study of long-term antiretroviral therapy in people with HIV. It was version v3.0 of the immunoSEQ assay that was run at survey level. The assay was immunoSEQ multiplex PCR, and TCRdb's table has in-frame clones only and misses some. The table records 20,000 to 25,000 clones, roughly three quarters of them present only once. The input for sequencing was unsorted PBMCs, taken less than 1.8 years before starting antiretroviral therapy. All receptors derive from a woman aged 40 to 55 with HIV.

This clone was seen only a few times. The chain joins TRBV4-1 to TRBJ2-1; D unclear. CDR1 and CDR2 from the germline V gene are MGHRA and YSYEKL. Trimming cost V 3 bases and J 4 bases, with 4 bases left between them. This CDR3 spans 12 amino acids. CDR3: CASSQLYNEQFF. CDR3 sequence (DNA): TGCGCCAGCAGCCAGTTATACAATGAGCAGTTCTTC.

The rearrangement links TRBV19 to TRBJ1-5; unclear D gene. With 3 bases removed from V and 0 bases from J, the gap between germline ends came to 9 bases. Germline V lookup: CDR1 LNHDA, CDR2 SQIVND (reference sequence). This CDR3 is built from 15 residues. CDR3: CASSISPGSNQPQHF. In nucleotides, the CDR3 is TGTGCCAGTAGTATTTCCCCAGGTAGCAATCAGCCCCAGCATTTT.

The J gene is TRBJ1-4, the V gene TRBV7-9; D is possibly TRBD1 (6 bases). This CDR3 is built from 14 residues. In germline, CDR1 is SEHNR, CDR2 FQNEAQ (reference sequence). V was cut by 5 bases and J by 5 bases, with 12 bases left in between. The CDR3 bases are TGTGCCAGCAGCCGACTACAGGGAAATGAAAAACTGTTTTTT. Its translation: CASSRLQGNEKLFF.

The chain joins TRBV15 to TRBJ2-5; D possibly uses TRBD1 or TRBD2 (5 bases each). The CDR3 runs to 13 residues. Per the germline V gene, CDR1 is LNHNV and CDR2 is YYDKDF (reference sequence). Deletions cut 4 bases from V and 2 bases from J, with 8 bases between. The CDR3 DNA follows: TGTGCCACCAGCAACGGGGCTCAAGAGACCCAGTACTTC. Translation gives CATSNGAQETQYF. Full variable domain (rest looked up from reference TRBV15 and TRBJ2-5): DAMVIQNPRYQVTQFGKPVTLSCSQTLNHNVMYWYQQKSSQAPKLLFHYYDKDFNNEADTPDNFQSRRPNTSFCFLDIRSPGLGDTAMYLCATSNGAQETQYFGPGTRLLVL.

V gene TRBV7-9 combines with J gene TRBJ1-1; the D is unclear. V was shortened by 5 bases and J by 1 base, with 8 bases between the two germline ends. The CDR3 has 13 amino acids. Germline CDR1 reads SEHNR; CDR2 reads FQNEAQ (reference sequence). The CDR3 loop reads CASSRVSNTEAFF. The CDR3 nucleotides are TGTGCCAGCAGCCGCGTCTCGAACACTGAAGCTTTCTTT. The full variable domain, completed using reference TRBV7-9 and TRBJ1-1, is DTGVSQNPRHKITKRGQNVTFRCDPISEHNRLYWYRQTLGQGPEFLTYFQNEAQLEKSRLLSDRFSAERPKGSFSTLEIQRTEQGDSAMYLCASSRVSNTEAFFGQGTRLTVV.

The chain recombines TRBV21-1 with TRBJ1-2. TRBV21-1 is a recognized pseudogene. The CDR3 length is 15 residues. The CDR3 here is CASSKTDRATVFYTF. Written as DNA, the CDR3 is TGTGCCAGCAGCAAAACAGACCGGGCTACCGTCTTCTACACCTTC.

The genes are TRBV5-1 and TRBJ2-7; the D is unclear. V was pared by 0 bases and J by 0 bases, with 7 bases between. The CDR3 has 14 residues. The germline gives CDR1 SGHRS, CDR2 YFSETQ. The DNA of the CDR3 is TGCGCCAGCAGCTTGGAGGTGGGCTCCTACGAGCAGTACTTC. Translating it yields CASSLEVGSYEQYF.

The chain uses TRBV7-6 and TRBJ2-3; D unresolved. Germline V lookup: CDR1 SGHVS, CDR2 FNYEAQ. This CDR3 is built from 14 residues. Trimming took off 1 base at V and 8 bases at J, with 13 bases between the two ends. The CDR3 DNA follows: TGTGCCAGCAGCTTAGTACAATCATTGGGTACGCAGTATTTT. This gives the protein CASSLVQSLGTQYF.

The V gene is TRBV2, the J gene TRBJ2-7, with D possibly TRBD1 on 5 matching bases. Germline loops: CDR1 SNHLY, CDR2 FYNNEI. The CDR3 totals 14 residues. Between the trimmed V and J ends, which lost 3 bases and 4 bases, there was a span of 13 bases. This CDR3 reads CASSDQGIEYEQYF. The CDR3, as DNA: TGTGCCAGCAGTGACCAGGGTATAGAGTACGAGCAGTACTTC.

The chain carries TRBV11-2 and TRBJ1-5; 10 bases align to TRBD1. Germline V lookup: CDR1 SGHAT, CDR2 FQNNGV. CDR3 length: 15 residues. V lost 5 bases and J lost 3; bases outside the gene matches: 4. CDR3 region: CASSKGTGDNQPQHF. The CDR3 DNA reads TGTGCCAGCAGCAAGGGGACAGGGGACAATCAGCCCCAGCATTTT.

J is TRBJ1-3 and V is TRBV28; D is possibly TRBD1 (5 bases). With 8 bases removed from V and 4 bases from J, the gap between germline ends came to 9 bases. The length of the CDR3 is 12 residues. CDR1 MDHEN and CDR2 SYDVKM come from the germline V gene. The CDR3 nucleotides are TGTGCCAGCCGGGACCCAGGAAACACCATATATTTT. Translation gives CASRDPGNTIYF.